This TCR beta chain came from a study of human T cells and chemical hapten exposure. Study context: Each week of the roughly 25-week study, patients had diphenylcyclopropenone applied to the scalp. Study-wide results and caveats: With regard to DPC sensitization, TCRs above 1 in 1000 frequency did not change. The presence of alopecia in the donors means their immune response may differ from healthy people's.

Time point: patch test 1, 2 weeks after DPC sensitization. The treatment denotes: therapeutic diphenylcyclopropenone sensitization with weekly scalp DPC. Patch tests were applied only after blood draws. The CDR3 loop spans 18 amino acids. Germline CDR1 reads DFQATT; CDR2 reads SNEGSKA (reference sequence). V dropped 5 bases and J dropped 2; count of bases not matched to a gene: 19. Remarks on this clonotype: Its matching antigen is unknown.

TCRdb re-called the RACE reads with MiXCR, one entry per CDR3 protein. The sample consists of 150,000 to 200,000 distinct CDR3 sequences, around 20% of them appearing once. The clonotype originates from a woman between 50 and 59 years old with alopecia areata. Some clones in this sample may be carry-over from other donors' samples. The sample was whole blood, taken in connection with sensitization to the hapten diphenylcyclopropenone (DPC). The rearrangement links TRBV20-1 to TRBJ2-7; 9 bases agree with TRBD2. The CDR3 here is CSAGASRRGGFRTYEQYF. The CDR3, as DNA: TGCAGTGCTGGGGCGTCACGGCGGGGGGGGTTTCGTACCTACGAGCAGTACTTC.